This paragraph covers one TCR beta chain sequence. Seattle's enrolled individuals joined amid active infection and were then monitored longitudinally. This entry comes from a study of blood T cell repertoires in COVID-19. Study overall: The United States, Italy and Spain were the sources of the acute and convalescent COVID-19 samples.

This CDR3 is 15 amino acids long. The V gene end was trimmed by 0 bases and the J gene end by 8 bases; junction bases not matched to a gene: 5. The germline V gene has CDR1 SGHVS and CDR2 FNYEAQ. In the original processing: The assay estimated nucleated cells by amplifying reference gene primers. Using immunoSEQ multiplex PCR, the repertoire was profiled, and TCRdb retains in-frame clones only, with some absent. The DNA gave D and trimming, while V, J and clone size come from that table. Of about 270,000 clones listed, roughly 83% are singletons. The chain carries TRBV7-6 and TRBJ2-1, with 9 bases lining up with TRBD2. Sequences were obtained from peripheral blood. This clonotype was obtained from a human donor with COVID-19, enrolled during active disease. The donor label of this sample is uncertain. The CDR3 here is CASSLASGSGDEQFF. The DNA of the CDR3 is TGTGCCAGCAGCTTAGCTAGCGGGAGCGGTGATGAGCAGTTCTTC.